The clone carrying this T cell receptor beta chain was recorded at least ten times. Its antigen remains unknown. Germline V gene data show CDR1 as DFQATT and CDR2 as SNEGSKA (reference sequence). This CDR3 has 14 amino acids. Germline trimming cut 4 bases from V and 3 bases from J; bases unmatched to any gene: 2. This sample stems from a study of T cells after yellow fever vaccination. Overall study results and limits: Post-booster repertoires contained most primary-vaccination clones again (about 96% CD4, less than 90% CD8).

MiXCR was run by TCRdb on the 5' RACE reads, yielding one entry per CDR3 protein. Here the sample spans 110,000 to 150,000 distinct CDR3 sequences, just over 6.5% being singletons. The TCR originated in a man aged 25-45 years who received the YFV17D yellow fever vaccine. The chain carries TRBV20-1 and TRBJ2-1; 11 nucleotides align to TRBD2. The sequences come from CD4+ T cells sorted from PBMCs, collected 10 days after the yellow fever booster vaccination. The chain's CDR3 is CSAMGLADYNEQFF. The CDR3 coding sequence is TGCAGTGCTATGGGACTAGCGGACTACAATGAGCAGTTCTTC.